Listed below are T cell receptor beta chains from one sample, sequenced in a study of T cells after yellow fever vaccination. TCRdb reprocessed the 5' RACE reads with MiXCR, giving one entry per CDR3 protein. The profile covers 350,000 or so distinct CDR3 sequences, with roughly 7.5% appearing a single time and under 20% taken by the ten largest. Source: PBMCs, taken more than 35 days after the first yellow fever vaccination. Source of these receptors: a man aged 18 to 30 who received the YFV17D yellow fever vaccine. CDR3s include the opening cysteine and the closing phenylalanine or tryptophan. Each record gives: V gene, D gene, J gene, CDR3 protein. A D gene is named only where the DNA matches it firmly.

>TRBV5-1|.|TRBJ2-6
CASSPAWDSGANVLTF
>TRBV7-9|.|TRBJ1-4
CASRRGANEKLFF
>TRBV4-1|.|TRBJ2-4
CASSPYIGEAGVIQYF
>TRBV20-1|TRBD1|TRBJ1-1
CSATGTDNTEAFF
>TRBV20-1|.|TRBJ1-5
CSEENQPQHF
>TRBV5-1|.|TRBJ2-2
CASSFQTGELFF
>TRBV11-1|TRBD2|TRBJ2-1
CASSYSGGAYNEQFF
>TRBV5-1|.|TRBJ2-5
CASSSGLRGETQYF
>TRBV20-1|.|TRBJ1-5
CSASNRVNQPQHF
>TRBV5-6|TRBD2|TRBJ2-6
CASFPGGRTSGANVLTF
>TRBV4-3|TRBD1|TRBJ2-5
CASSQDLGDREQETQYF
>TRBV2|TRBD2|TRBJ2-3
CACCINLGLAGATDTQYF
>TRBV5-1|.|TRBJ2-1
CASSSPQENRIEQFF
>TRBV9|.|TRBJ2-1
CASSPRGAPLNEQFF
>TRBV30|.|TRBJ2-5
CAWSRRRGGETQYF
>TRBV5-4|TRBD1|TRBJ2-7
CASSGTGTGSNEQYF
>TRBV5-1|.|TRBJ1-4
CASSSIPGGEKLFF
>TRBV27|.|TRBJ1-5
CASSPNRARQPQHF
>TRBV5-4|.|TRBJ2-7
CASRGDTAGSYEQYF
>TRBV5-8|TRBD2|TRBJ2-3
CASSLGLADSTDTQYF
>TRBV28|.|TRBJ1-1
CASSISEPQAFF
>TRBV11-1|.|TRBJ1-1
CASSLAVANTEAFF
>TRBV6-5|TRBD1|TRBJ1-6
CASSYSGQDNSPLHF
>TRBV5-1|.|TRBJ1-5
CASSLAGGDGQPQHF
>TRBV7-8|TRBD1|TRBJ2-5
CASSRGTGVGETQYF
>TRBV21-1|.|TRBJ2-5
CASSPWPAGGMETQYF
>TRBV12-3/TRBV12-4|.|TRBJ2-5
CASSLLSRQETQYF
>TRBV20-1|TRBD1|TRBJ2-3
CSARAGDRGTDTQYF
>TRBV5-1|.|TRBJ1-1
CASSFLLRGAGEAFF
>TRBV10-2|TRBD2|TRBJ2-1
CASSEDGGYNEQFF
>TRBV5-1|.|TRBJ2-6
CASSFPGSGANVLTF
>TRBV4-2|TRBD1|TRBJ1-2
CASSQSDRGNYGYTF
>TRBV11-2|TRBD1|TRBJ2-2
CASSLVGTVNTGELFF
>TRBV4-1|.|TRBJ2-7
CASSQVLESYEQYF
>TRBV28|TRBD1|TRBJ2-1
CASSLAGTGRNEQFF
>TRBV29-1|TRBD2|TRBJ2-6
CSVEERGNGANVLTF
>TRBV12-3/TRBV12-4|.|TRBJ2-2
CASSLIAGELFF
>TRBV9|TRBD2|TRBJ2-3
CASSVGASGSTDTQYF
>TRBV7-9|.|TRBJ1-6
CASSLSGWSSPLHF
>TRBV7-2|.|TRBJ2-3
CASSSSLSSSTDTQYF
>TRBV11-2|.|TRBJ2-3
CASSFSTRGRDTQYF
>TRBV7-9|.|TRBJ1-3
CASLDGTVGNTIYF
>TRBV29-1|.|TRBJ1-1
CSVRGFTEAFF
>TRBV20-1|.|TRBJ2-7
CSARDSHEQYF
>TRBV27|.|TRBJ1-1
CASSTAGAGNTEAFF
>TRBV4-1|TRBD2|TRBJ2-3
CASSPAGEITDTQYF
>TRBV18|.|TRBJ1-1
CASSPLGQFEAFF
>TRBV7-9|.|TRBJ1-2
CASSLDDGYGYTF
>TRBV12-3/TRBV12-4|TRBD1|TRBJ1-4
CASSPRQGTEKLFF
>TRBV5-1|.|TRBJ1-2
CASSLAPQASYYGYTF
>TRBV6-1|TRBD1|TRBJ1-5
CASSRTGQGAHQPQHF
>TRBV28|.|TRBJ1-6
CASSLKDPYNSPLHF
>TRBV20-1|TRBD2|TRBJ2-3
CSASSFSGGGTDTQYF
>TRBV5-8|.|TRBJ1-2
CASSLDWANYGYTF
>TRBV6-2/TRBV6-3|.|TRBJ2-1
CASSYPLWERPYNEQFF
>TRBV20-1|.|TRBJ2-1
CSAAGTSSYNEQFF
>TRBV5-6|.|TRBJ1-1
CASSFSQSNTEAFF
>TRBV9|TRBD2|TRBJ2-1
CASSFPIAGGSYNEQFF
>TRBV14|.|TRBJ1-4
CASSPRGYRPEKLFF
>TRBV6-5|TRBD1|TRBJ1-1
CASRSTGGFTEAFF